A single sample is the source of the 10 T cell receptor beta chains below, sequenced in a study of chemoradiotherapy in HPV16-positive cancers. Method: immunoSEQ multiplex PCR; TCRdb's copy keeps in-frame clones and lacks some. The data show 1,500 to 2,000 clones, 75% to 80% seen once. Sequenced material: tumor tissue, taken from a patient who underwent chemoradiotherapy. The source of these receptors is a human donor with HPV-associated anogenital cancer.

This clone has more than one count but fewer than ten. The chain is built from TRBV7-2 and TRBJ2-6; maybe TRBD1 (6 bases). The CDR3 consists of 16 residues. V lost 7 bases, J lost 2 bases, and 15 bases lay in between. Germline CDR1 is SGHTA and CDR2 is FQGNSA. CDR3 DNA: TGTGCCAGCAACACAGGGCTAGGGGCTGGGGCCAACGTCCTGACTTTC. This gives the protein CASNTGLGAGANVLTF.

The chain joins TRBV10-2 to TRBJ2-7; the D is unclear. The V end lost 3 bases, the J end lost 3 bases, and 12 bases lay between the germline ends. CDR3 size: 14 residues. Germline CDR1 and CDR2: WSHSY and SAAADI. CDR3 amino acids: CASSETGPFYEQYF. DNA of the CDR3: TGCGCCAGCAGTGAAACCGGGCCTTTCTACGAGCAGTACTTC.

The DNA of the CDR3 is TGTGCCAGCAGTTATCTGATCTCCTACGAGCAGTACTTC. This translates into CASSYLISYEQYF. The V gene is TRBV6-5, the J gene TRBJ2-7; D gene ambiguous. Per germline, CDR1 MNHEY and CDR2 SVGAGI. The CDR3 is 13 amino acids. V was cut by 3 bases and J by 0 bases, with 6 bases left in between.

The chain employs TRBV14 and TRBJ2-1, with 15 bases identical to TRBD2. Germline V gene sequence: CDR1 SGHDN, CDR2 FVKESK. The CDR3 length is 15 residues. The ends lost 4 bases at V and 15 bases at J; junction bases unmatched: 10. The CDR3 reads CASSRLGLAGGMAFF. CDR3 DNA: TGTGCCAGCAGCCGTCTCGGACTAGCGGGAGGGATGGCGTTCTTC. The full variable domain, completed using reference TRBV14 and TRBJ2-1, is EAGVTQFPSHSVIEKGQTVTLRCDPISGHDNLYWYRRVMGKEIKFLLHFVKESKQDESGMPNNRFLAERTGGTYSTLKVQPAELEDSGVYFCASSRLGLAGGMAFFGPGTRLTVL.

This chain links TRBV4-2 with TRBJ1-2, with D possibly TRBD1 on 5 matching bases. The CDR3 extends over 15 amino acids. In germline, CDR1 is LGHNA, CDR2 YNFKEQ. The V end was cut by 0 bases, the J end by 8 bases, with 16 bases between. The CDR3 is CASSQDLGREWGYTF. The CDR3 nucleotides are TGTGCCAGCAGCCAAGATCTTGGCAGGGAATGGGGCTACACCTTC.

The chain joins TRBV19 to TRBJ2-1; 10 positions agree with TRBD1. V gave up 5 bases and J gave up 5 bases; unmatched junction bases: 3. CDR1 LNHDA and CDR2 SQIVND come from the germline V gene (reference sequence). The CDR3 runs to 14 residues. This CDR3 reads CASSPDRGHNEQFF. CDR3 bases: TGTGCCAGTAGTCCTGACAGGGGGCACAATGAGCAGTTCTTC.

As to this clone: Its ends do not fully match the called genes, so a read error is possible. The chain uses TRBV4-3 and TRBJ1-1; no definite D call. This CDR3 is built from 13 residues. CDR1 is LGHNA, CDR2 YSLEER, per germline. The CDR3 loop is CASSPQRNTGAFF. The DNA of the CDR3 is TGCGCCAGCAGCCCTCAGAGGAACACTGGAGCTTTCTTT.

This clone was recorded a few times. The chain uses TRBV10-3 and TRBJ1-1, with 9 bases that match TRBD1. The CDR3 runs 13 residues. The J segment lost 3 bases and the V segment lost 4 bases, leaving 0 bases of the junction unmatched. In germline, CDR1 is ENHRY, CDR2 SYGVKD. In nucleotides, the CDR3 is TGTGCCATCAGTGGGACAGGGGACACTGAAGCTTTCTTT. Translation gives CAISGTGDTEAFF.

The V and J genes are TRBV28 and TRBJ1-3; a possible D gene is TRBD1 (5 bases). Germline V lookup: CDR1 MDHEN, CDR2 SYDVKM. The germline V and J ends were trimmed by 5 bases and 2 bases, with 13 bases remaining between them. This CDR3 contains 15 residues. The CDR3 DNA reads as TGTGCCAGCAGTCTGCGGGGGAGGGCTGGAAACACCATATATTTT. Protein sequence: CASSLRGRAGNTIYF.

This chain joins TRBV5-1 and TRBJ1-6; tentatively, D is TRBD1 (5 bases). Trimming took 4 bases from V and 6 from J, leaving 17 bases between them. The germline V gene encodes CDR1 SGHRS and CDR2 YFSETQ. This CDR3 spans 16 amino acids. CDR3 DNA: TGCGCCAGCAGCCCTCTCCCACAGGACCTTAATTCACCCCTCCACTTT. This gives the protein CASSPLPQDLNSPLHF.